The sequence of this T cell receptor (beta chain) was determined in a study of cytomegalovirus exposure and HLA in healthy donors. The V gene end was trimmed by 5 bases and the J gene end by 6 bases; junction bases not matched to a gene: 14. Germline V CDR1 and CDR2: SGHNT, YENEEA. This CDR3 region has 16 residues. Generated by immunoSEQ multiplex PCR, the TCRdb table keeps only in-frame clones and is missing some. The sample includes around 120,000 clones, 70% to 90% of them seen just once. V gene TRBV11-3 combines with J gene TRBJ2-3; TRBD1 aligns across 7 bases. Input material: PBMCs. This sequence originates from a woman aged 18-29 years in good health and CMV-seropositive. The CDR3 region is CASSARQGIYMDTQYF. Written as DNA, the CDR3 is TGTGCCAGCAGCGCCCGACAGGGAATTTATATGGATACGCAGTATTTT.